The T cell receptor (beta chain) under discussion was sequenced for a study of blood T cells in healthy people across ages. Comment on this clonotype: What it binds is not known.

Findings of the study overall: Roughly linear age-related decline in beta diversity appeared, significant by age about 40. Whereas aged donors had fewer naive CD4+ cells, long-lived donors had more of them and higher diversity.

Using a J-beta primer mix together with a sample-barcoded 5' primer, a second PCR was run for about 6 to 12 cycles. TCRdb passed the 5' RACE reads through MiXCR, listing each CDR3 protein once. The sample lists 1 million to 1.2 million distinct CDR3 sequences; under 40% were seen once. The receptor's source is a man between 18 and 35 years old in good health. Input material: blood.

Here the CDR3 reads CASSYGRGVPTDTQYF. The CDR3 DNA follows: TGTGCCAGCAGCTACGGAAGGGGAGTCCCCACAGATACGCAGTATTTT. The chain joins TRBV9 to TRBJ2-3; tentatively, D is TRBD1 or TRBD2 (5 bases each). The CDR3 is 16 residues long. V was trimmed by 4 bases and J by 2 bases, leaving 17 bases between them. CDR1 and CDR2 from the germline V gene are SGDLS and YYNGEE. Full variable domain (rest looked up from reference TRBV9 and TRBJ2-3): DSGVTQTPKHLITATGQRVTLRCSPRSGDLSVYWYQQSLDQGLQFLIQYYNGEERAKGNILERFSAQQFPDLHSELNLSSLELGDSALYFCASSYGRGVPTDTQYFGPGTRLTVL.